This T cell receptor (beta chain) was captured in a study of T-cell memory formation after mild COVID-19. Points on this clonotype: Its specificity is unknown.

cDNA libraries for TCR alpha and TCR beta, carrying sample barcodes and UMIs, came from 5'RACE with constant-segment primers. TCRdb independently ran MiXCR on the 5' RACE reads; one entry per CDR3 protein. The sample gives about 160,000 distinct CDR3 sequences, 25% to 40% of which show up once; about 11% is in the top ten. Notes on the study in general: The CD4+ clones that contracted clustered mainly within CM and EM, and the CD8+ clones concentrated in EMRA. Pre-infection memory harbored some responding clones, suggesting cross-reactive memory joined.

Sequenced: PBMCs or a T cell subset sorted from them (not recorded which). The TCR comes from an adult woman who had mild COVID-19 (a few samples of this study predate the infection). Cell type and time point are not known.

The CDR3 DNA follows: TGTGCCAGTAGGTTTGCCGGGGGGGCCAGTGAGACCCAGTACTTC. Translating gives CASRFAGGASETQYF. The V call is TRBV19, the J call TRBJ2-5; 8 positions match TRBD2. The CDR3 loop spans 15 amino acids. CDR1 and CDR2 (germline): LNHDA, SQIVND (reference sequence). With V trimmed by 6 bases and J by 5 bases, 11 bases remained unmatched.